The clone carrying this TCR beta chain was seen once. Its antigen is undetermined. The treatment is: approximately 10-day PBMC culture with coronavirus spike peptide pools or control peptides (ViraFEST assay). Deletions cut 5 bases from V and 0 bases from J, with 17 bases between. This CDR3 region has 17 residues. CDR1 and CDR2 from the germline V gene are LNHDA and SQIVND (reference sequence). This entry is derived from a study of vaccination and CD4 T cells after COVID-19. Study results and limitations: The appearance of a median about 88% of reactive clones in convalescent patients occurred only post-vaccination.

Cultured CD4+ T-cell DNA underwent Oncomine TCR Beta short-read sequencing. TCRdb independently ran MiXCR on the PCR reads; one entry per CDR3 protein. Of fewer than 20,000 distinct CDR3 sequences listed, under 65% were seen once; the top ten hold around 10%. What was sequenced was CD4+ T cells from blood, cultured in vitro. This TCR was recovered from a human donor who had recovered from COVID-19. The V and J genes are TRBV19 and TRBJ1-5; D is possibly TRBD1 (5 bases). Here the CDR3 reads CASSVTWDPLSNQPQHF. CDR3 DNA sequence: TGTGCCAGTAGTGTGACCTGGGACCCACTTAGCAATCAGCCCCAGCATTTT.